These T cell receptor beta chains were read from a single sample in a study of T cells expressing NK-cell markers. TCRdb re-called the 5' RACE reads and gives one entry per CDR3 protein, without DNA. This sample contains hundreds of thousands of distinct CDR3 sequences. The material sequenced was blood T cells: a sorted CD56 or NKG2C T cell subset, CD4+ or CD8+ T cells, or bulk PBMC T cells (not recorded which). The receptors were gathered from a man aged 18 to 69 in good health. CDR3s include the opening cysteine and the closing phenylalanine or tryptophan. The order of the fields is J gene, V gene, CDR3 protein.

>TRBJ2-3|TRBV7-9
CASSLAWRGSADTQYF
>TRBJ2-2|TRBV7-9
CASSFNPATGELFF
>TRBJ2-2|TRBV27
CASRLGHLSGELFF
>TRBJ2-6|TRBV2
CASSGTAGANVLTF
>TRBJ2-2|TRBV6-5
CASSYDRGPGELFF
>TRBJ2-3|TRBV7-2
CASSLSGTDTDTQYF
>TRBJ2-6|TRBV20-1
CSATAGGANVLTF
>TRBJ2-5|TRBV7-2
CASSRLYRAETQYF
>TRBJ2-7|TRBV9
CASSVEVAGAGEQYF
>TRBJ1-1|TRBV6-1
CASRVQVTLNTEAFF
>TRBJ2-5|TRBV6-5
CASTLKGGGAKKTQYF
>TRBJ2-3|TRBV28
CAITLSGNTDTQYF
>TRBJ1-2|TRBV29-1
CSVVTGGAVGEGYTF
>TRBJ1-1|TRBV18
CASSPVTAKYTEAFF
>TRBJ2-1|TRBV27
CASSLSVRGGRNEQFF
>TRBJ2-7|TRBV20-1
CSAPRSMGSYEQYF